This T cell receptor beta chain is drawn from a study of OX40 agonist ivuxolimab in advanced cancers. Overall study context: Three partial responders included one hepatocellular carcinoma patient and two cutaneous melanoma patients. Study outcomes and limitations: Low clonal expansion, among the lowest seen, marked partial responders at 0.1-3.0 mg/kg.

Exclusion applied to patients with autoimmune disease history or systemic immunosuppression. This clone has more than one count but fewer than ten. Its antigen is as yet unknown. Sequencing used immunoSEQ multiplex PCR; TCRdb keeps in-frame clones, though not all of them. The table has tens of thousands of clones, about 84% seen once; the top ten hold roughly 4.8%. Trimming took 6 bases from V and 6 from J; bases not matched to a gene: 11. This CDR3 has 15 amino acids. Germline V gene lookup returns CDR1 ENHRY and CDR2 SYGVKD. Sequences were derived from CD4+ or CD8+ T cells sorted from blood, sampled in a trial of the OX40 agonist ivuxolimab. The chain has TRBV10-3 and TRBJ1-2, with 9 bases fitting TRBD1. The TCR comes from an adult with an advanced solid tumor such as melanoma, head and neck, liver or kidney cancer. CDR3: CAIRRDRDLGDGYTF. The CDR3 DNA sequence: TGTGCCATCAGACGGGACAGGGATCTAGGCGATGGCTACACCTTC.